The present T cell receptor (beta chain) was sequenced within a study of regulatory T cells in long-lasting Graves disease (dated by TCRdb to the early 2020s). Concerning the study at large: Antithyroid drugs had been taken for less than 3 months by newly diagnosed Graves' disease patients. This study used TCR sequencing and RNA sequencing of peripheral blood to compare persistent Graves' disease patients against newly diagnosed Graves' disease patients. The study was conducted in China and was registered as a clinical trial. A total of roughly 35 samples underwent TCR sequencing: 13 from persistent and roughly 20 from newly diagnosed Graves' disease patients. What the work shows at the level of the full study, not this receptor alone: As a limitation, the authors acknowledged that the small sample size may reduce accuracy. Only the TCR beta chain was sequenced and analyzed. More public clonotypes were shared among persistent patients (2,741) than among newly diagnosed patients (roughly 960). Compared with newly diagnosed patients, patients with persistent Graves' disease had lower TCR Shannon entropy and fewer highly expanded clones, which suggests clonal expansion. Because the primary lesion, thyroid tissue, could not be accessed, the study looked at peripheral blood alone. Preferential use of TRBV28, TRBJ1-2 and TRBJ2-5 was observed in persistent disease, whereas TRBV20-1 and TRBJ2-1 were favored in newly diagnosed disease.

The germline V gene encodes CDR1 MDHEN and CDR2 SYDVKM. There are 14 amino acids in the CDR3, from cysteine to phenylalanine inclusive. Only the CDR3 portion is preserved as DNA: 42 bases, with reading frame beginning at the first base. The V end loses 7 bases and the J end loses 8 bases, and a stretch of 18 bases separates them. This clonotype was picked up many times. The specificity of this receptor is unknown. Per-base qualities were not stored, and no clone one base away is much larger. The time point label for this specimen denotes: newly diagnosed GD, antithyroid drugs for less than 3 months. For both TCR sequencing and RNA sequencing, RNA was extracted from PBMCs in TRIzol. The diagnosis of Graves' disease was made according to American Thyroid Association guidelines. The patients came from an endocrinology department in Xi'an, China. From each patient, around 9 milliliters of peripheral blood was collected into an EDTA anticoagulant tube. Ficoll Paque Plus density gradient separation was used to isolate PBMCs, and no further T cell sorting was done. An Agilent 2100 Bioanalyzer and agarose gel were used to assess RNA quality, and a NanoDrop 2000 was used to measure RNA concentration.

To prepare the library, multiplex PCR was applied. The sequencing machine was an Illumina HiSeq 4000. To build TCR beta libraries, CDR3 regions were amplified by Arm-PCR using iRepertoire HTBI primers. Gel purification was performed on PCR products prior to sequencing. On the authors' methods: A total of some 60 TRBV and approximately 15 TRBJ segments were identified across samples and were used for gene usage analysis of CDR3 amino acid clonotypes. Filtered high-quality paired reads were merged into contigs using COPE and FqMerger. BLAST was used to align contigs to IMGT TRBV, TRBD and TRBJ reference genes, with CDR3 defined following IMGT. Any clonotype with a frequency above 0.1% was counted as a highly expanded clone. Repertoire diversity was measured by Shannon entropy, and V-J evenness by the Gini coefficient. A clonotype was considered public if more than one individual shared it. TCRdb took the public reads, trimmed them with fastp at Q25, ran MiXCR for clone calling and kept in-frame beta chains. Rows are unified per CDR3 protein, each entry keeping the most common DNA and genes. TCRdb, not the original authors, processed these V and J calls. This sample has 400,000 to 650,000 distinct CDR3 sequences in its table, and roughly a sixth of those were observed once. Clones ranked in the top ten supply just under 25% of the sample.

Another study also made use of these data, one on T cells in Graves' hyperthyroidism and ophthalmopathy. The second study reports: Graves' hyperthyroidism was defined as stable when no progression to ophthalmopathy occurred over 18 months of follow-up. The hyperthyroidism patients were between 18 and 65 years old and newly diagnosed, with a disease duration of less than 2 months. The study excluded patients with uncontrolled infections, other autoimmune diseases, pregnancy or lactation. Clinical symptoms, serum thyroxine and TRAb, thyroid ultrasound, and orbital computed tomography formed the basis for the diagnoses. The TCR CDR3 was subjected to a first round of RT-PCR using the HTBI primer set and the Qiagen OneStep RT-PCR kit. Blood samples also contained most of the expanded thyroid clonotypes (frequency above 0.001), which suggests that blood repertoires may reflect thyroid immune responses. A 13 V-J signature model separated ophthalmopathy from stable hyperthyroidism, with roughly 88% sensitivity and 81% to 83% specificity in cross-validation and 80%/75% in testing. During validation, the model predicted progression to ophthalmopathy a median of approximately 6 months ahead of onset, with approximately 71% sensitivity and about 75% specificity. TCR V-J signatures able to tell the groups apart were searched for in a discovery cohort of some 100 patients, of whom around 43 had Graves' ophthalmopathy and 57 had stable Graves' hyperthyroidism. Whether ophthalmopathy could be predicted prospectively was tested in an independent validation cohort made up of roughly 19 hyperthyroidism patients plus 17 patients who later progressed to ophthalmopathy. The 75 to 100 discovery patients were divided at random into training and test sets in a 7:3 ratio. Thyroid tissue and blood T-cell repertoires from about 6 Graves' hyperthyroidism patients were also compared in the study. Following sampling, methimazole starting at 30 mg daily was given to hyperthyroidism patients, and high-dose intravenous methylprednisolone was given to ophthalmopathy patients. A second multiplex PCR round built the libraries, followed by size selection and purification. The libraries were sequenced on an Illumina HiSeq2000 using paired-end 100 bp reads. SOAPnuke was used to process the raw data, removing reads that contained adapters or uncalled bases, had a mean Phred below 15, or lacked an exact match to the constant primer or identifier. High-quality paired reads were merged with COPE v1.2.5, and unique nucleotide sequences were defined as clonotypes. MiTCR v1.1 was used to align clonotypes to the IMGT TRBV, TRBD and TRBJ reference segments. Analysis was restricted to V-J combinations with a frequency above 0.0001, which covered about 99% of repertoires. A TCS score was defined as the ratio between F50 (clonal expansion) and ExV (chaos), using BLOSUM62-based TCRdist between CDR3 peptides within each V-J. Welch's t-statistics and random forest reduced some 510 V-J features to roughly 13, which were used in a naive Bayes classifier (R e1071). Sample size was not statistically predetermined, and investigators were not blinded to group allocation. TCR Vbeta CDR3 sequencing of some 140 peripheral blood samples (over 40 ophthalmopathy, about 74 hyperthyroidism and roughly 17 progressor patients) is reported in the paper.

The starting material was peripheral blood mononuclear cells (PBMCs), obtained at new diagnosis, from a patient treated with antithyroid drugs. This receptor was identified in a woman aged 40-65 years with Graves disease. Donor details come from another sample of the same person, matched by shared clones. Here the chain combines TRBV28 and TRBJ2-1; TRBD2 is perhaps the D gene, given 6 matching bases. The sequence in DNA is TGTGCCAGCACCCCAATCGGAGGGGCCGATGAGCAGTTCTTC. The resulting protein is CASTPIGGADEQFF.